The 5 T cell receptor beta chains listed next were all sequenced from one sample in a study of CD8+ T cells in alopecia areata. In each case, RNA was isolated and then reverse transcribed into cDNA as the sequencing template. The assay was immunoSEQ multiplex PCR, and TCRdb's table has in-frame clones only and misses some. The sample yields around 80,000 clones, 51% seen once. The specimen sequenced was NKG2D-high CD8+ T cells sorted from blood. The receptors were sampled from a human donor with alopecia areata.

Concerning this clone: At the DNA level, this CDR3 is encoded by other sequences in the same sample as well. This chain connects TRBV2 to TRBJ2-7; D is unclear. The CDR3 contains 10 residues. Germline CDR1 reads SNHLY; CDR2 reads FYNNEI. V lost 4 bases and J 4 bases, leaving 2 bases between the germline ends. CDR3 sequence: CASSGYEQYF. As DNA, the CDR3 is TGTGCCAGCAGTGGGTACGAGCAGTACTTC.

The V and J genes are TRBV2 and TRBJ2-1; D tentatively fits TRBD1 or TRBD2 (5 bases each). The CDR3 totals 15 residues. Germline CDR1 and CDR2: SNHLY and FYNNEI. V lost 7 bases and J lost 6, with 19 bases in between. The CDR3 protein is CASMDGATGLNEQFF. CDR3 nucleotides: TGTGCCAGCATGGACGGGGCTACCGGTCTCAATGAGCAGTTCTTC.

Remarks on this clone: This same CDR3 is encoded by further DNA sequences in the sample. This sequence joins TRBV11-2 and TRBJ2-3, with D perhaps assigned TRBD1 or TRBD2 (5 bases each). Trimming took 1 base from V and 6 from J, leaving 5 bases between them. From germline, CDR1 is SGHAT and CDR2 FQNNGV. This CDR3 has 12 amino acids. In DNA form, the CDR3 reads TGTGCCAGCAGCTTAGGGGGGGATACGCAGTATTTT. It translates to CASSLGGDTQYF.

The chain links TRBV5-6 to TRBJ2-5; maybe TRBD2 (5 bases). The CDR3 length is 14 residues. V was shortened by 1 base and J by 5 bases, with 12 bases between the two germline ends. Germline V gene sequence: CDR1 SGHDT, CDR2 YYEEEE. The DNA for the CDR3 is TGTGCCAGCAGCTTGTTATCACGAGGGGAGACCCAGTACTTC. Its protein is CASSLLSRGETQYF.

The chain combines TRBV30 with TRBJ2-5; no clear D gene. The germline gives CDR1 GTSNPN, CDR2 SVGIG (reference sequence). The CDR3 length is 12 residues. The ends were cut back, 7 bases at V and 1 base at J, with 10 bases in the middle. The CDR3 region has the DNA TGTGCCTACAACAGTTTCCAAGAGACCCAGTACTTC. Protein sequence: CAYNSFQETQYF. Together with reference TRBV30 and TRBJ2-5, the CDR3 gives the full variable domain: SQTIHQWPATLVQPVGSPLSLECTVEGTSNPNLYWYRQAAGRGLQLLFYSVGIGQISSEVPQNLSASRPQDRQFILSSKKLLLSDSGFYLCAYNSFQETQYFGPGTRLLVL.